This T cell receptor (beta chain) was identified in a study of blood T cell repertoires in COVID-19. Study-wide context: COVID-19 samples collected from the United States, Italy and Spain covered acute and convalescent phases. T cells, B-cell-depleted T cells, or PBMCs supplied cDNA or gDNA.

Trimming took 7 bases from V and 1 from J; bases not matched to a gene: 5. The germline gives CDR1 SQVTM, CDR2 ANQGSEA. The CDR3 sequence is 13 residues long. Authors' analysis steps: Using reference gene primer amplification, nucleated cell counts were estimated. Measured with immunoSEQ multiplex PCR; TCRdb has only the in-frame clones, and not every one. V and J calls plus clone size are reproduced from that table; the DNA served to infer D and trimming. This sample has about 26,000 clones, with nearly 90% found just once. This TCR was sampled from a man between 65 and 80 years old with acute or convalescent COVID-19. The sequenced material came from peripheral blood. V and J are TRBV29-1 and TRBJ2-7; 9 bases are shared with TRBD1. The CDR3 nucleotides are TGCAGCGGCCGACAGGGGGGATCCTACGAGCAGTACTTC. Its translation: CSGRQGGSYEQYF.